The clone carrying this T cell receptor beta chain was detected only a few times. Its matching antigen is unknown. This sample stems from a study of glioma-infiltrating T cells. The iRepertoire nested amplicon-rescue multiplex PCR amplified TCR alpha and beta CDR3s from RNA. TCRdb re-derived calls from the multiplex PCR reads in MiXCR, one entry per CDR3 protein. The table includes some 130,000 distinct CDR3 sequences, under 30% detected once. Study results and limitations: Tissue and blood shared very few CDR3 sequences.

The sequence came from a human donor with low-grade glioma or glioblastoma, undergoing nonglioma brain surgery, or in good health (not recorded which). Sequencing was carried out using glioma tissue, nonneoplastic brain tissue, or PBMCs (not recorded which).

DNA for the CDR3: TGTGCCATCCCTTTTGGGGGCCGCGGATCTGAAGCTTTCTTT. This encodes CAIPFGGRGSEAFF. The rearrangement links TRBV10-3 to TRBJ1-1, with TRBD1 as a possible D gene (6 bases). Germline V gene sequence: CDR1 ENHRY, CDR2 SYGVKD. Trimming removed 8 bases from V and 6 bases from J, with 19 bases in between. CDR3 length: 14 amino acids.